This T cell receptor beta chain was captured by sequencing in a study of beta chain features in type 1 diabetes. The study's findings and limits: People with Type 1 diabetes carried modestly yet significantly shorter TCRB CDR3s in all four CD4+ subsets.

There are a few counts of this clone. What it recognizes is unknown. Since all of the isolated RNA was reverse transcribed, expressed TCRB transcripts were what got sequenced. The method was immunoSEQ multiplex PCR; TCRdb's version includes in-frame clones alone and lacks a portion of them. The table has under 250,000 clones, about 15% seen once. V lost 6 bases to trimming and J lost 4 bases, with 15 bases between them. Per germline, CDR1 MNHNS and CDR2 SASEGT. CDR3 length: 14 amino acids. Input material: naive CD4+ T cells from blood. The TCR sequence derives from a man aged 25-40 years with type 1 diabetes. The chain combines TRBV6-1 with TRBJ1-2; the D is unclear. CDR3 DNA sequence: TGTGCCAGCAGGGACGTGGGAGTAGGCTATGGCTACACCTTC. This gives the protein CASRDVGVGYGYTF.